This T cell receptor beta chain was captured in a study of blood T cell repertoires in COVID-19. Study-level background: Whether acute or convalescent, the COVID-19 samples came from the United States, Italy and Spain.

This CDR3 comprises 12 residues. V lost 5 bases to trimming and J lost 5 bases; unmatched junction nucleotides: 2. Germline V CDR1 and CDR2: MDHEN, SYDVKM. Original methodology: How many nucleated cells were present was estimated from reference gene primer amplification. Sequenced by immunoSEQ multiplex PCR; TCRdb stores in-frame clones only, minus some. Clonal size and the V and J genes are those of that table, whereas D and trimming came from the DNA. The table lists about 90,000 clones, about nine tenths of them singletons. This clone is a singleton in its sample. The rearrangement uses TRBV28 and TRBJ2-7; 8 bases map to TRBD1. The sequence derives from a male donor with acute or convalescent COVID-19. The sample comprised peripheral blood. The CDR3 sequence is CASSDRGDEQYF. Here the CDR3 DNA reads TGTGCCAGCAGTGACAGGGGTGACGAGCAGTACTTC.